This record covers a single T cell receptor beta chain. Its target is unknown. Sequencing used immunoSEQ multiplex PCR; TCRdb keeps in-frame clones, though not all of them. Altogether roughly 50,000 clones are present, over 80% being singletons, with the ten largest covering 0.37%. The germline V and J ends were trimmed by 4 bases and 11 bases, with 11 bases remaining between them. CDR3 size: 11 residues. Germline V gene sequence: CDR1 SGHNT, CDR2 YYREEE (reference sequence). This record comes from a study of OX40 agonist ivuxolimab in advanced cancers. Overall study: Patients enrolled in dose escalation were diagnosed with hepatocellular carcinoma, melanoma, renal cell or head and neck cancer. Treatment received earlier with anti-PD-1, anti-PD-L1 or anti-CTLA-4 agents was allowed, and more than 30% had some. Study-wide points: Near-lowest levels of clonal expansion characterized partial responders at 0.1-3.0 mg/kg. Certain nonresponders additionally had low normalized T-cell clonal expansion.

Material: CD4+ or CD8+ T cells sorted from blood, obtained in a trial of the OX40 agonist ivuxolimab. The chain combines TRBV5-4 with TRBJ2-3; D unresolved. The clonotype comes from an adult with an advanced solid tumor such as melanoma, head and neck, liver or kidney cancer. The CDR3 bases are TGTGCCAGCAGCACGGGCACAATGCAGTATTTT. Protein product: CASSTGTMQYF.